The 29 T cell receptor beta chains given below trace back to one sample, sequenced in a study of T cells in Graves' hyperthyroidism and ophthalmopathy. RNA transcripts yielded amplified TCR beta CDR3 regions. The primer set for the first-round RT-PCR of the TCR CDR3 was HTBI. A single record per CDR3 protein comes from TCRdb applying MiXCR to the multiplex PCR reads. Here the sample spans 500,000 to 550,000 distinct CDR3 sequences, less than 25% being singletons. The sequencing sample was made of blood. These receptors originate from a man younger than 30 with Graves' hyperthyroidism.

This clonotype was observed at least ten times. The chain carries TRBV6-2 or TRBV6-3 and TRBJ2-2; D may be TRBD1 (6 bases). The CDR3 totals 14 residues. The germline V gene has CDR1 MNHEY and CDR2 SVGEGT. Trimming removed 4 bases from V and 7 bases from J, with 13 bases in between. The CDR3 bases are TGTGCCAGCAGTTCCTCAGGACAGCGCGGGGAGCTGTTTTTT. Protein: CASSSSGQRGELFF.

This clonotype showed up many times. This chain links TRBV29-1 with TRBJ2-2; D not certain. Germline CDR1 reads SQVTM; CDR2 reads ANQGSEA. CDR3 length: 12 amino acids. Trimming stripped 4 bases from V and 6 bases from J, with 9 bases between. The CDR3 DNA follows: TGCAGCGTTGTATCCGCGTCCGGGGAGCTGTTTTTT. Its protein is CSVVSASGELFF.

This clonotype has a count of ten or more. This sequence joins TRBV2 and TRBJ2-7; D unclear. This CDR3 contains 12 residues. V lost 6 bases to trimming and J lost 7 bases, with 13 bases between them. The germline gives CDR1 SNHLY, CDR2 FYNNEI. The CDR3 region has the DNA TGTGCCAGCAGGACGGGCTCGAGGGAGCAGTACTTC. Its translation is CASRTGSREQYF.

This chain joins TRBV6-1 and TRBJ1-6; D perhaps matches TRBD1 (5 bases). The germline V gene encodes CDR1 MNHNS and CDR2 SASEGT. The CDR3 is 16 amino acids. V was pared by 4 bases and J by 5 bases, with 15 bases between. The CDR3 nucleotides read TGTGCCAGCAGTGGGGCCGGGGCAGTCAATAATTCACCCCTCCACTTT. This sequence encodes CASSGAGAVNNSPLHF.

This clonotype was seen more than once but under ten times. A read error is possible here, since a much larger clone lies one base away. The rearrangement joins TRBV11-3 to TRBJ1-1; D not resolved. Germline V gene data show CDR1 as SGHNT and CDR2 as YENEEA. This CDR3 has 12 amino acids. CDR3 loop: CASSLLADEACF. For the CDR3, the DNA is TGTGCCAGCAGCTTGCTCGCCGATGAAGCTTGCTTT.

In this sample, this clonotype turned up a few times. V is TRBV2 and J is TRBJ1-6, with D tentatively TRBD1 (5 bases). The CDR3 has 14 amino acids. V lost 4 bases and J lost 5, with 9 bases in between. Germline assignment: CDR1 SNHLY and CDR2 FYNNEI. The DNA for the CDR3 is TGTGCCAGCAGTGCAGGGTCGAATAATTCACCCCTCCACTTT. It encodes CASSAGSNNSPLHF.

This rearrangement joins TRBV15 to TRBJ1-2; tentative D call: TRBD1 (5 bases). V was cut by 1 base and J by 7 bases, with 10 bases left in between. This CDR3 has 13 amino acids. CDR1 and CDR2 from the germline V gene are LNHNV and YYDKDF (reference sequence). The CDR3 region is CATSRGGEAGYTF. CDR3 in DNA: TGTGCCACCAGCAGAGGGGGGGAGGCTGGCTACACCTTC.

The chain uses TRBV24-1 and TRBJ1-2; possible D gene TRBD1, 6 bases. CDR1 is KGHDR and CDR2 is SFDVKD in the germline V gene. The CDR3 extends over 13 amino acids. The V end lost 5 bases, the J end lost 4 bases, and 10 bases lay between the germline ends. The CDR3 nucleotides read TGTGCCACCAGTGGCCAGGGGTCCTATGGCTACACCTTC. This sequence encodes CATSGQGSYGYTF.

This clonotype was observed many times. The CDR3: CASSWTGTSGSYEQYF. The CDR3 DNA reads as TGCGCCAGCAGCTGGACCGGGACTAGCGGCTCCTACGAGCAGTACTTC. The V and J genes are TRBV5-1 and TRBJ2-7, with 11 bases fitting TRBD2. Germline assignment: CDR1 SGHRS and CDR2 YFSETQ. The V gene end was trimmed by 3 bases and the J gene end by 0 bases; junction bases not matched to a gene: 5. CDR3 size: 16 residues.

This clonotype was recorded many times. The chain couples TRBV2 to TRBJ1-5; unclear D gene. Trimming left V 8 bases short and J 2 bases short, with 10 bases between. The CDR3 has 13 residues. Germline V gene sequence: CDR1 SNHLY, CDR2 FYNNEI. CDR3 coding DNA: TGTGCCAGCCGCTTGATAGGCAATCAGCCCCAGCATTTT. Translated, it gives CASRLIGNQPQHF.

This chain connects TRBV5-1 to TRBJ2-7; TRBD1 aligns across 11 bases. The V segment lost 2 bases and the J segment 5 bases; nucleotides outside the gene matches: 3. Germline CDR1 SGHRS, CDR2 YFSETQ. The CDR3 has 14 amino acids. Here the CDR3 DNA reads TGCGCCAGCAGCTTAGGACAGGGGGCCGACGAGCAGTACTTC. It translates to CASSLGQGADEQYF. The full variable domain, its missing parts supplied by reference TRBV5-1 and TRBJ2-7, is KAGVTQTPRYLIKTRGQQVTLSCSPISGHRSVSWYQQTPGQGLQFLFEYFSETQRNKGNFPGRFSGRQFSNSRSEMNVSTLELGDSALYLCASSLGQGADEQYFGPGTRLTVT.

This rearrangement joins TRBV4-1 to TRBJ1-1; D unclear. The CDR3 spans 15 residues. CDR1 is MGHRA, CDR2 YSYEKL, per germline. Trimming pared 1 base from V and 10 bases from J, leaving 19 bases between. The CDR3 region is CASSQGVKSPPRAFF. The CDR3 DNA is TGCGCCAGCAGCCAAGGGGTAAAAAGCCCCCCTCGAGCTTTCTTT.

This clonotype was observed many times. CDR3: CASSVQGSATNTEAFF. In DNA form, the CDR3 reads TGTGCCAGCAGCGTACAGGGATCAGCGACGAACACTGAAGCTTTCTTT. The V and J genes are TRBV11-2 and TRBJ1-1; D may be TRBD1 (6 bases). The CDR3 spans 16 residues. CDR1 is SGHAT and CDR2 is FQNNGV in the germline V gene. Trimming stripped 5 bases from V and 1 base from J, with 17 bases between.

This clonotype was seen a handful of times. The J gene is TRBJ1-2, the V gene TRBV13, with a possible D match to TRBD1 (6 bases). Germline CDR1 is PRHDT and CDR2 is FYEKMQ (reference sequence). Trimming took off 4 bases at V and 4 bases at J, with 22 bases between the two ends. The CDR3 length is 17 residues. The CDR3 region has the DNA TGTGCCAGCAGCTCAAGGCTGGTTGGGGGGGCCGGCTATGGCTACACCTTC. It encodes CASSSRLVGGAGYGYTF. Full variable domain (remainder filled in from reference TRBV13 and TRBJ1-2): AAGVIQSPRHLIKEKRETATLKCYPIPRHDTVYWYQQGPGQDPQFLISFYEKMQSDKGSIPDRFSAQQFSDYHSELNMSSLELGDSALYFCASSSRLVGGAGYGYTFGSGTRLTVV.

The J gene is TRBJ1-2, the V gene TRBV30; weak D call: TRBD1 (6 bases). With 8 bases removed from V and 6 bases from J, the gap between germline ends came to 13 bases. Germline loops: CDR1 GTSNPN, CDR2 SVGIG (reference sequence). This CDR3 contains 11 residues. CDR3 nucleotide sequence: TGTGCCCGCATGGGGGCAGATGGCTACACCTTC. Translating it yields CARMGADGYTF.

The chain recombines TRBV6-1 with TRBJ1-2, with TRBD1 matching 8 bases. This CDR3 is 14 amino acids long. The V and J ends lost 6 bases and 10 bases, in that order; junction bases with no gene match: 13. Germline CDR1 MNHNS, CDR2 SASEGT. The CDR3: CASSPDRGVWVYTF. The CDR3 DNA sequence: TGTGCCAGCAGCCCAGACAGGGGAGTATGGGTCTACACCTTC.

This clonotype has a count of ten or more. The CDR3 region has the DNA TGTGCCAGTAGGGACAGCCCCACTGTGGAAGCTTTCTTT. This sequence encodes CASRDSPTVEAFF. This chain joins TRBV19 and TRBJ1-1; weak D call: TRBD1 (6 bases). The germline V gene encodes CDR1 LNHDA and CDR2 SQIVND (reference sequence). The V end lost 6 bases, the J end lost 8 bases, and 16 bases lay between the germline ends. The CDR3 has 13 residues.

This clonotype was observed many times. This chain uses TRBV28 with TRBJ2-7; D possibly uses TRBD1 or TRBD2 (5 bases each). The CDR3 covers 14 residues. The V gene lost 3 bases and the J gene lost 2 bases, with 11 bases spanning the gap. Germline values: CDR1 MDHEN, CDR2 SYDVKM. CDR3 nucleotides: TGTGCCAGCAGTTTTCGAGGGGCCGCCTACGAGCAGTACTTC. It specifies CASSFRGAAYEQYF.

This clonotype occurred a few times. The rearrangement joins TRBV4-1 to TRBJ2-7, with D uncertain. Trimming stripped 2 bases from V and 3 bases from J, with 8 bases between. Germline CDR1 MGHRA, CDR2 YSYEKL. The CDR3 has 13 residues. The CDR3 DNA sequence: TGCGCCAGCAGCCAAATAGTAAACTACGAGCAGTACTTC. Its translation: CASSQIVNYEQYF.

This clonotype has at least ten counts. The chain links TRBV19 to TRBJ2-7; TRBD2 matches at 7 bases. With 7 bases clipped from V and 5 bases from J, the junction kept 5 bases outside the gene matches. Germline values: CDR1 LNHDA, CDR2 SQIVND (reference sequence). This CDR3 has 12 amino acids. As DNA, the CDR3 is TGTGCCAGTAATAACGCGGGGGACGAGCAGTACTTC. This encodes CASNNAGDEQYF.

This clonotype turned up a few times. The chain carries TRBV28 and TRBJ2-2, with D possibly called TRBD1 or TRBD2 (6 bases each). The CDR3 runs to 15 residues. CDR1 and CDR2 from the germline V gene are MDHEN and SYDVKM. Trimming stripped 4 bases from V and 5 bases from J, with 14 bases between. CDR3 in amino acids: CASSWRGGRTGELFF. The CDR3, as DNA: TGTGCCAGCAGTTGGAGAGGGGGGAGGACCGGGGAGCTGTTTTTT.

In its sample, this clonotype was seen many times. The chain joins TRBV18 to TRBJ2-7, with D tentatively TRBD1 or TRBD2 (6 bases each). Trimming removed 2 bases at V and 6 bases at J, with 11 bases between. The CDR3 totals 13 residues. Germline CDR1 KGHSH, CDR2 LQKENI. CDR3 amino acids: CASSPSQGGEQYF. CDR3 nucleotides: TGTGCCAGCTCACCATCACAGGGAGGCGAGCAGTACTTC.

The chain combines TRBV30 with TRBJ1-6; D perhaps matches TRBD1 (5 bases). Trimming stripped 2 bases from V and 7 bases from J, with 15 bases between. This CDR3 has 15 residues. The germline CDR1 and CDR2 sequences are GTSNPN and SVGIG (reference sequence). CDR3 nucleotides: TGTGCCTGGAGTAGCTGGGGCAGCCTGAATTCACCCCTCCACTTT. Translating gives CAWSSWGSLNSPLHF.

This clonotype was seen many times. CDR3 DNA: TGTGCCAGCAGTTTCGCAGGGCTGAACAACTACGAGCAGTACTTC. As protein: CASSFAGLNNYEQYF. V gene TRBV28 combines with J gene TRBJ2-7; D is perhaps TRBD1 (5 bases). The CDR3 runs to 15 residues. Germline V gene data show CDR1 as MDHEN and CDR2 as SYDVKM. With 3 bases removed from V and 3 bases from J, the gap between germline ends came to 15 bases.

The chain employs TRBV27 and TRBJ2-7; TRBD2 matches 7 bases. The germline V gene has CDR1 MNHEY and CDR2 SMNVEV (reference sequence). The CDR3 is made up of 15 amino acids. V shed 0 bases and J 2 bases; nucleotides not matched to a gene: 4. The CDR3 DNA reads TGTGCCAGCAGTTTATCGGCGGGGGTGACCTACGAGCAGTACTTC. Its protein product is CASSLSAGVTYEQYF.

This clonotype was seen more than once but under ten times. The CDR3 DNA sequence: TGTGCCAGCAGGCCGGGAGGGGGGGGAAGGCAGTACTTC. Residues: CASRPGGGGRQYF. The rearrangement links TRBV27 to TRBJ2-7, with 8 positions matching TRBD2. The ends lost 6 bases at V and 9 bases at J; junction bases unmatched: 10. The CDR3 has 13 amino acids. Germline CDR1 and CDR2: MNHEY and SMNVEV (reference sequence).

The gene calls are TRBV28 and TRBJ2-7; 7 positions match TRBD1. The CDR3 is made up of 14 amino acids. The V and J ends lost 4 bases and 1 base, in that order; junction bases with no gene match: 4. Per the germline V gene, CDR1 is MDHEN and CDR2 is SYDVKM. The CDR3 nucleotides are TGTGCCAGCAGTTCGGGACAGCTTTCCTACGAGCAGTACTTC. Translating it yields CASSSGQLSYEQYF. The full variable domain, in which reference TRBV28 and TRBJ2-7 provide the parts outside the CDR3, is DVKVTQSSRYLVKRTGEKVFLECVQDMDHENMFWYRQDPGLGLRLIYFSYDVKMKEKGDIPEGYSVSREKKERFSLILESASTNQTSMYLCASSSGQLSYEQYFGPGTRLTVT.

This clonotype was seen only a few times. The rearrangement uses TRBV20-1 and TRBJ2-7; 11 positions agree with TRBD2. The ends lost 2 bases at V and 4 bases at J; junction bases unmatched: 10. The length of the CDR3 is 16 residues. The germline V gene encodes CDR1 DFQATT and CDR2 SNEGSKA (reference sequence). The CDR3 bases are TGCAGTGCTAGATCCGGGAGACTAGCGGGGACTTACGAGCAGTACTTC. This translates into CSARSGRLAGTYEQYF.

The CDR3 loop reads CASVGPSQETQYF. The DNA of the CDR3 is TGTGCCAGTGTGGGTCCGAGCCAAGAGACCCAGTACTTC. The chain carries TRBV2 and TRBJ2-5, with D unclear. V was cut by 9 bases and J by 1 base, with 12 bases left in between. From germline, CDR1 is SNHLY and CDR2 FYNNEI. This CDR3 has 13 amino acids.